These T cell receptor beta chains were read from a single sample in a study of vaccination effects on CD4 cells after COVID-19. Generated by immunoSEQ multiplex PCR, the TCRdb table keeps only in-frame clones and is missing some. The sample has 30,000 to 40,000 clones; 72% are singletons. For these TCRs, the target antigens are not known. The source was CD4+ T cells from PBMCs cultured with HCoV-229E spike peptides, collected after COVID-19 vaccination. The source of these receptors is a human donor who received a COVID-19 vaccine. CDR3s leave out the opening cysteine and the closing phenylalanine or tryptophan. Not all rows give a size; the values are once, few, many and, for expanded clones, a class.

>TRBV5-1|.
ASSFGMIGGGGSSSYNEQF
>TRBV3-1/TRBV3-2|.
ASSQGVADTQY
>TRBV7-9|.
ASSLALGEDEKLF
>TRBV29-1|.
SVETGNYGYT
>TRBV13|.
ASSRRTYEQY
>TRBV15|.
ATSRDRTSDEQY
>TRBV4-1|.
ASSSPGLARGGGNNEQF
>TRBV6-5|once
ASSPPGTDTQY
>TRBV6-1|.
ASSDRITLLTDTQY
>TRBV14|.
ASSQHPRTGSYT
>TRBV9|.
ASSVGGYSTDTQY
>TRBV14|.
ASSHAWRGGANVLT
>TRBV29-1|.
STGTGTRVYEQF
>TRBV2|few
ASSEARGYGYT
>TRBV7-2|.
ASSLTGGPNYGYT
>TRBV27|.
ASSTITDTQY
>TRBV6-4|.
ASSLRGDTWPGELF
>TRBV5-4|.
ASSRQGLEMNTEAF
>TRBV29-1|few
SVDFAGDTEAF
>TRBV6-5|.
ASSYSYTLNTEAF
>TRBV5-1|.
ASSLDGTGMAKNIQY
>TRBV24-1|.
ATSEMGNSPLH
>TRBV7-8|.
ASSKQGVWTEAF
>TRBV11-2|.
ASSSTGGTYEQY
>TRBV4-1|.
ASKWTPSNTGELF
>TRBV27|.
ASRDSGAGGYT
>TRBV5-1|.
ASSPGQARAEAF
>TRBV29-1|.
SVELGGETQY
>TRBV5-6|.
ASSAWNGQGGYGYT
>TRBV6-5|.
ASSWQAGSYNEQF
>TRBV5-1|.
ASSLWTGGTTDTQY
>TRBV4-1|.
ASSQRGGLGTNEKLF
>TRBV7-9|few
ASSLDYNSPLH
>TRBV5-8|.
ASSLTGAYGYT
>TRBV20-1|once
SAGGGDEQF
>TRBV11-2|.
ASSSSTSFNSPLH
>TRBV2|.
ASSLNGVSGEKLF
>TRBV27|.
ASSTGHEQY
>TRBV2|few
ASSYHSTEAF
>TRBV5-1|few
ASSSQGATNEKLF
>TRBV5-1|few
ASSPRGHAGTQY
>TRBV6-5|.
ASSYSFGSLPGKQY
>TRBV15|.
ATRFLREKVYEQY
>TRBV10-2|.
ASATSGSFGEQF
>TRBV5-1|.
ASSLSPVRAYEQY
>TRBV7-6|.
ASSLGRGAEAF
>TRBV2|.
ASSVDTDQPQH
>TRBV2|.
ASSATLWETQY
>TRBV6-5|.
ASTGGRPLYEQY
>TRBV7-2|.
ASSLRAGASTDTQY
>TRBV6-1|.
ASSDRENSPLH
>TRBV6-1|.
ASSESGGNGYT
>TRBV5-4|few
ASSLVAGGTDTQY
>TRBV10-2|.
ASSLLSGRGETQY
>TRBV10-1|.
ASSESQGQPYGYT
>TRBV4-1|medium-sized
ASSQDYGAGDTQY
>TRBV25-1|.
ASSDTQGKNTGELF